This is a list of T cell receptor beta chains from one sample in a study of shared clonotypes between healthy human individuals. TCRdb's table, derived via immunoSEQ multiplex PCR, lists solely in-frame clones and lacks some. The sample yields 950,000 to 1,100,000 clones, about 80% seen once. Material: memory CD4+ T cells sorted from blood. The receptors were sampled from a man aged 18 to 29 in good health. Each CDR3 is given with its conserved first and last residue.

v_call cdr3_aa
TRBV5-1 CASSLTGQYQETQYF
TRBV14 CASSQRGLGNEKLFF
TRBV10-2 CASSGATLGNSYNEQFF
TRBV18 CASSPPTAAYEQYF
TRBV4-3 CASSQEVGSTSNTGELFF
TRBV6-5 CASRRDGTNQPQHF
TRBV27 CASTHANPNSPLHF
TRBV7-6 CASSNPLSGGPQETQYF
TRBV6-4 CASRDQATTEAFF
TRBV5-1 CASSLGPNRGFDEQYF
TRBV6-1 CASSEGTADNTDTQYF